Listed below are T cell receptor beta chains from one sample, sequenced in a study of technical replicates of blood from four donors. Sequencing used immunoSEQ multiplex PCR; TCRdb keeps in-frame clones, though not all of them. This table holds 60,000 to 80,000 clones, roughly 90% found once. The sequencing input was PBMCs. These receptors originate from a human donor in good health. Some clones in this sample may be carry-over from other donors' samples. CDR3s include the opening cysteine and the closing phenylalanine or tryptophan. The order of the fields is J gene, D gene, clone size, V gene, CDR3 DNA, CDR3 protein. The D gene is left open where the match is weak. The size of a clone is reported for some rows only, either as once, few or many, or as a class for expanded clones.

J gene: TRBJ2-3
D gene: TRBD1
clone size: once
V gene: TRBV5-8
CDR3 DNA: TGTGCCAGCAGCTTCGACAGGGGGCGCGGCGCAGATACGCAGTATTTT
CDR3 protein: CASSFDRGRGADTQYF

J gene: TRBJ2-2
D gene: TRBD2
clone size: -
V gene: TRBV2
CDR3 DNA: TGTGCCAGCAACACGGGAGGCAACACCGGGGAGCTGTTTTTT
CDR3 protein: CASNTGGNTGELFF

J gene: TRBJ2-7
D gene: TRBD1
clone size: -
V gene: TRBV18
CDR3 DNA: TGTGCCAGCTCCCTGGACAGGGTGTGGCAGTACTTC
CDR3 protein: CASSLDRVWQYF

J gene: TRBJ2-2
D gene: -
clone size: once
V gene: TRBV5-1
CDR3 DNA: TGCGCCAGCAGCTTGGACACGACGAACACCGGGGAGCTGTTTTTT
CDR3 protein: CASSLDTTNTGELFF

J gene: TRBJ2-7
D gene: -
clone size: -
V gene: TRBV11-3
CDR3 DNA: TGTGCCAGCAGCTTAGCGGGGACCTACGAGCAGTACTTC
CDR3 protein: CASSLAGTYEQYF

J gene: TRBJ2-5
D gene: -
clone size: few
V gene: TRBV12-2
CDR3 DNA: TGTGCAAGTCGCTTACTCCTAGCGGGTAACCAAGAGACCCAGTACTTC
CDR3 protein: CASRLLLAGNQETQYF

J gene: TRBJ2-7
D gene: TRBD2
clone size: -
V gene: TRBV4-3
CDR3 DNA: TGCGCCAGCAGCCCGACAGCGGGAAGGGAGCAGTACTTC
CDR3 protein: CASSPTAGREQYF

J gene: TRBJ1-5
D gene: TRBD1
clone size: -
V gene: TRBV6-1
CDR3 DNA: TGTGCCAGCAGTGACCTTGGACAGGGGCATCAGCCCCAGCATTTT
CDR3 protein: CASSDLGQGHQPQHF

J gene: TRBJ2-5
D gene: -
clone size: -
V gene: TRBV7-6
CDR3 DNA: TGTGCCAGCAGCTTAGGTTTCCAGGGGCTGTCAGAGACCCAGTACTTC
CDR3 protein: CASSLGFQGLSETQYF

J gene: TRBJ2-6
D gene: -
clone size: -
V gene: TRBV5-5
CDR3 DNA: TGTGCCAGCAGACTCCGGGACACAGTCTCATCTGGGGCCAACGTCCTGACTTTC
CDR3 protein: CASRLRDTVSSGANVLTF

J gene: TRBJ1-2
D gene: TRBD1
clone size: -
V gene: TRBV6-1
CDR3 DNA: TGTGCCAGCATCGGCCAGGGGGCGCGCTATGGCTACACCTTC
CDR3 protein: CASIGQGARYGYTF

J gene: TRBJ2-2
D gene: -
clone size: once
V gene: TRBV7-8
CDR3 DNA: TGTGCCAGCAGCTCGCGCGAGGCCGGGGAGCTGTTTTTT
CDR3 protein: CASSSREAGELFF

J gene: TRBJ2-5
D gene: -
clone size: -
V gene: TRBV7-2
CDR3 DNA: TGTGCCAGCAGCTTAGTTCAGGGGTGGGGGGAGACCCAGTACTTC
CDR3 protein: CASSLVQGWGETQYF

J gene: TRBJ1-1
D gene: -
clone size: -
V gene: TRBV6-4
CDR3 DNA: TGTGCCAGCAGTGCGATCCGAGGGACTGAAGCTTTCTTT
CDR3 protein: CASSAIRGTEAFF

J gene: TRBJ2-3
D gene: -
clone size: -
V gene: TRBV7-7
CDR3 DNA: TGTGCCAGCAGCTTAGCGCTCCAGGATACGCAGTATTTT
CDR3 protein: CASSLALQDTQYF

J gene: TRBJ2-3
D gene: TRBD2
clone size: -
V gene: TRBV9
CDR3 DNA: TGTGCCAGCAGCGCATTTAGACTAGCGGGAGCAGATACGCAGTATTTT
CDR3 protein: CASSAFRLAGADTQYF

J gene: TRBJ1-1
D gene: TRBD1
clone size: few
V gene: TRBV19
CDR3 DNA: TGTGCCAGTAGGGGACAGGGGACGGAGAACACTGAAGCTTTCTTT
CDR3 protein: CASRGQGTENTEAFF

J gene: TRBJ1-1
D gene: -
clone size: -
V gene: TRBV2
CDR3 DNA: TGTGCCAGCAGGGGGGTGGGACTTGAAGCTTTCTTT
CDR3 protein: CASRGVGLEAFF

J gene: TRBJ2-1
D gene: -
clone size: -
V gene: TRBV6-5
CDR3 DNA: TGTGCCAGCACCACGAGGGGGAAGCAGTTCTTC
CDR3 protein: CASTTRGKQFF

J gene: TRBJ1-2
D gene: -
clone size: -
V gene: TRBV6-1
CDR3 DNA: TGTGCCAGCAGACTCAGGGAGGGTGGCTACACCTTC
CDR3 protein: CASRLREGGYTF

J gene: TRBJ1-5
D gene: -
clone size: -
V gene: TRBV19
CDR3 DNA: TGTGCCACCGGAGGGAGGGACCGCAATCAGCCCCAGCATTTT
CDR3 protein: CATGGRDRNQPQHF

J gene: TRBJ2-6
D gene: TRBD1
clone size: -
V gene: TRBV15
CDR3 DNA: TGTGCCACCTCAGATGAGGGGGCGTCTGGGGCCAACGTCCTGACTTTC
CDR3 protein: CATSDEGASGANVLTF

J gene: TRBJ2-5
D gene: TRBD2
clone size: -
V gene: TRBV7-9
CDR3 DNA: TGTGCCAGCAGCTTGGTAGCGGGGGGCAAAGAGACCCAGTACTTC
CDR3 protein: CASSLVAGGKETQYF

J gene: TRBJ2-1
D gene: -
clone size: -
V gene: TRBV2
CDR3 DNA: TGTGCCAGCAGTCAGGGTTACTCCTACAATGAGCAGTTCTTC
CDR3 protein: CASSQGYSYNEQFF

J gene: TRBJ1-2
D gene: -
clone size: once
V gene: TRBV7-9
CDR3 DNA: TGTGCCAGCAGCTTAGTCTTTGGCTACACCTTC
CDR3 protein: CASSLVFGYTF

J gene: TRBJ2-6
D gene: -
clone size: -
V gene: TRBV7-2
CDR3 DNA: TGTGCCAGCAGTCAGGGGGGTTGGGCTGGGGCCAACGTCCTGACTTTC
CDR3 protein: CASSQGGWAGANVLTF